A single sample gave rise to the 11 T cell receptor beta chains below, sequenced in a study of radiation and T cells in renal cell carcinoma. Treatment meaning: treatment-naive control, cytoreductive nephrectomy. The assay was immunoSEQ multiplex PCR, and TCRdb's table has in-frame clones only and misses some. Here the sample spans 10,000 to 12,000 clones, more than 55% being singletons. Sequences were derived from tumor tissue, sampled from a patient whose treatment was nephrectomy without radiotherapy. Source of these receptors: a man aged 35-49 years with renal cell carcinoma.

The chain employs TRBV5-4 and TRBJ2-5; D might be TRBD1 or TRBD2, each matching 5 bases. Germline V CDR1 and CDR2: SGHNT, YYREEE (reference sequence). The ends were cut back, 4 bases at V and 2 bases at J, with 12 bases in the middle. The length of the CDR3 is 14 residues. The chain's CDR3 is CASSRGTGQETQYF. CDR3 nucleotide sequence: TGTGCCAGCAGCCGGGGAACAGGACAAGAGACCCAGTACTTC.

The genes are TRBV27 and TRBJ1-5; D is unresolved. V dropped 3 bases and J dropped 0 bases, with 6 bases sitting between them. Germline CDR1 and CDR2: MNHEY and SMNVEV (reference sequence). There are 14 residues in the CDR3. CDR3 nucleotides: TGTGCCAGCAGTTTCAGAAGTAGCAATCAGCCCCAGCATTTT. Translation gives CASSFRSSNQPQHF.

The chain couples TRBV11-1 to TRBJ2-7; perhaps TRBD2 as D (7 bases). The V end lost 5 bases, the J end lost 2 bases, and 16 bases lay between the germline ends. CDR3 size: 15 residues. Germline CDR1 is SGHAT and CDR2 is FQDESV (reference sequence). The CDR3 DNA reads TGTGCCAGCAGCCCGGGGGGCCAGGGAACCTACGAGCAGTACGTC. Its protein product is CASSPGGQGTYEQYV.

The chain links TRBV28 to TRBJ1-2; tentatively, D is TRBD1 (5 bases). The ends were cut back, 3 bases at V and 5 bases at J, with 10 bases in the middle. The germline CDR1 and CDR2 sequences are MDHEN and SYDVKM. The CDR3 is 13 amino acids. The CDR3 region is CASSFWGAYGYTF. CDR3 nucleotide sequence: TGTGCCAGCAGTTTTTGGGGCGCTTATGGCTACACCTTC.

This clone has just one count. Here the CDR3 reads CASSTHNTPGPTNTEAFF. CDR3 nucleotides: TGTGCCAGTAGTACTCACAACACTCCGGGCCCAACGAACACTGAAGCTTTCTTT. V is TRBV19 and J is TRBJ1-1, with D uncertain. The germline V and J ends were trimmed by 4 bases and 1 base, with 22 bases remaining between them. There are 18 residues in the CDR3. Germline V lookup: CDR1 LNHDA, CDR2 SQIVND (reference sequence). The whole variable domain, remainder taken from reference TRBV19 and TRBJ1-1, is DGGITQSPKYLFRKEGQNVTLSCEQNLNHDAMYWYRQDPGQGLRLIYYSQIVNDFQKGDIAEGYSVSREKKESFPLTVTSAQKNPTAFYLCASSTHNTPGPTNTEAFFGQGTRLTVV.

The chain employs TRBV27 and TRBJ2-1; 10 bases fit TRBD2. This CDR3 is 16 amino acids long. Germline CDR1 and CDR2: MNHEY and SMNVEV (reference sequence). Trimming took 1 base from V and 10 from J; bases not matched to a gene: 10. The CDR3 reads CASSLFQREGRGEQFF. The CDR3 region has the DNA TGTGCCAGCAGTTTATTCCAGCGGGAGGGTAGAGGGGAGCAGTTCTTC.

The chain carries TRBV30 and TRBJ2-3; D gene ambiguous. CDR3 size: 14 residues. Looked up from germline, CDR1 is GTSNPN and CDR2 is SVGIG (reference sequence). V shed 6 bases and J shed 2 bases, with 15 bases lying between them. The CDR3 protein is CACRSDWITDTQYF. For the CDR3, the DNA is TGTGCCTGCCGGAGCGATTGGATCACAGATACGCAGTATTTT.

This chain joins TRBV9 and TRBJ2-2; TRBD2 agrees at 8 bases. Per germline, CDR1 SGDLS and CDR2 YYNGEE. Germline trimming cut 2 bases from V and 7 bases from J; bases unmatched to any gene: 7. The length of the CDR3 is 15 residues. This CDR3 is CASSVQAGAGGELFF. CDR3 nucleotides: TGTGCCAGCAGCGTCCAAGCGGGAGCTGGCGGGGAGCTGTTTTTT.

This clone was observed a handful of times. CDR3 region: CASSEWAGTSTDTQYF. As DNA, the CDR3 is TGTGCCAGCAGTGAATGGGCGGGTACTAGCACAGATACGCAGTATTTT. This chain connects TRBV2 to TRBJ2-3; possibly TRBD2 for D (5 bases). Germline CDR1 reads SNHLY; CDR2 reads FYNNEI. The V gene lost 2 bases and the J gene lost 0 bases, with 12 bases spanning the gap. The CDR3 loop spans 16 amino acids.

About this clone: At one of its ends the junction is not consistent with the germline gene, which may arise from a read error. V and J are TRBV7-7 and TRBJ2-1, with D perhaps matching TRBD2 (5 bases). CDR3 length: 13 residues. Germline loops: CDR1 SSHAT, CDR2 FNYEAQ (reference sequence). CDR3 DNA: TGTGCTAGCAGTACGGGGAACTACAATGAGCAGTTCTTC. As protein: CASSTGNYNEQFF.

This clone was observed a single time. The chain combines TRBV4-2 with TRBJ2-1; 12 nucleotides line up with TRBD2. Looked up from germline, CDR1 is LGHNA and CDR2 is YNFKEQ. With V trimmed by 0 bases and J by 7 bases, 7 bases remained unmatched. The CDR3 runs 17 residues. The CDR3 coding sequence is TGTGCCAGCAGCCAAGATCCCACTAGCGGGAGGAAGAATGAGCAGTTCTTC. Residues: CASSQDPTSGRKNEQFF.